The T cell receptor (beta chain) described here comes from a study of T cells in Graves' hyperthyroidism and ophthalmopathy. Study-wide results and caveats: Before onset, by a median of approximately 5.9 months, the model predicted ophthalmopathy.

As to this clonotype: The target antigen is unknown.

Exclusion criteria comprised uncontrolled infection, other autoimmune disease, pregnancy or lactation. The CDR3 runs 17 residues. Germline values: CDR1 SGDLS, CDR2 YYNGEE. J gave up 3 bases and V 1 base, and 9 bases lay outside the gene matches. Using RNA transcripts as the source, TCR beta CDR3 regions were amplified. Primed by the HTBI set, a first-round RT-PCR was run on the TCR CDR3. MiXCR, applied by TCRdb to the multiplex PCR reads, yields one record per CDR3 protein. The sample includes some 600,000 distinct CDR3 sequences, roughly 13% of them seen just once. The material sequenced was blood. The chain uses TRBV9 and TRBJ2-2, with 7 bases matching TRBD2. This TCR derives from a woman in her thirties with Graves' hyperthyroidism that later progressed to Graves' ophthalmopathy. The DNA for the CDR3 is TGTGCCAGCAGCGTACAGAGCGGGGTGGAGGACACCGGGGAGCTGTTTTTT. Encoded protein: CASSVQSGVEDTGELFF.